Below are 27 T cell receptor beta chains sequenced from a single sample in a study of T cell responses to AZD1222 COVID-19 vaccine. Only in-frame clones appear in the TCRdb table, and some are missing; sequencing was by immunoSEQ multiplex PCR. The data contain some 120,000 clones, around 87% of them singletons. The material sequenced was peripheral blood, taken on day 0 of AZD1222 vaccination. These receptors were collected from an adult in good health.

This rearrangement joins TRBV30 to TRBJ1-2; D is possibly TRBD1 (5 bases). This CDR3 has 14 residues. The germline CDR1 and CDR2 sequences are GTSNPN and SVGIG (reference sequence). V was pared by 3 bases and J by 1 base, with 12 bases between. CDR3 nucleotide sequence: TGTGCCTGGAGGGGCATAGGGGTTAACTATGGCTACACCTTC. This gives the protein CAWRGIGVNYGYTF.

The V call is TRBV5-1, the J call TRBJ1-2; 8 bases map to TRBD1. Germline V gene data show CDR1 as SGHRS and CDR2 as YFSETQ. J was trimmed by 0 bases and V by 4 bases; bases with no gene match: 5. The CDR3 has 15 residues. In nucleotides, the CDR3 is TGCGCCAGCAGCCGGGGACAGGATACTAACTATGGCTACACCTTC. It is translated as CASSRGQDTNYGYTF.

This clone was seen more than once but under ten times. J is TRBJ2-3 and V is TRBV5-4, with a weak D call TRBD2 (6 bases). The ends were cut back, 4 bases at V and 4 bases at J, with 19 bases in the middle. Germline-derived CDR1 and CDR2 are SGHNT and YYREEE (reference sequence). There are 16 residues in the CDR3. In DNA form, the CDR3 reads TGTGCCAGCAGCACCGGGGGTAGAGGTTTCGCAGATACGCAGTATTTT. Its translation: CASSTGGRGFADTQYF.

The rearrangement joins TRBV5-1 to TRBJ1-2; D gene unclear. CDR1 and CDR2 (germline): SGHRS, YFSETQ. The CDR3 runs 14 residues. V was cut by 0 bases and J by 5 bases, with 11 bases left in between. The CDR3 loop is CASSLESGLYGYTF. The DNA of the CDR3 is TGCGCCAGCAGCTTGGAGTCGGGGTTGTATGGCTACACCTTC.

The gene calls are TRBV7-9 and TRBJ2-1, with 11 bases aligning to TRBD2. CDR1 is SEHNR, CDR2 FQNEAQ, per germline (reference sequence). The CDR3 sequence is 15 residues long. Trimming took 5 bases from V and 6 from J; bases not matched to a gene: 6. CDR3 DNA sequence: TGTGCCAGCAGCGTCGGACTAGCGGGCACCAATGAGCAGTTCTTC. Residues: CASSVGLAGTNEQFF.

The V call is TRBV28, the J call TRBJ2-7; tentatively, D is TRBD2 (5 bases). This CDR3 is built from 14 residues. V lost 0 bases to trimming and J lost 3 bases, with 9 bases between them. CDR1 MDHEN and CDR2 SYDVKM come from the germline V gene. CDR3 sequence (DNA): TGTGCCAGCAGTTTATGGTCGGGGTTCTACGAGCAGTACTTC. Translating it yields CASSLWSGFYEQYF.

The chain links TRBV5-1 to TRBJ1-2, with D possibly being TRBD1 (6 bases). This CDR3 has 16 residues. Germline CDR1 SGHRS, CDR2 YFSETQ. Trimming removed 4 bases from V and 6 bases from J, with 22 bases in between. The CDR3 loop reads CASSPARFGGDNGYTF. The CDR3 nucleotides are TGCGCCAGCAGCCCTGCCCGTTTCGGGGGCGACAATGGCTACACCTTC.

CDR3 in amino acids: CASTPQRAQGYTIYF. The CDR3 nucleotides read TGTGCCAGCACCCCCCAGAGGGCACAGGGGTACACCATATATTTT. The gene calls are TRBV21-1 and TRBJ1-3; the table calls TRBD1, which could not be checked here. TRBV21-1 is a pseudogene locus. The CDR3 consists of 15 residues.

V is TRBV29-1 and J is TRBJ2-5; TRBD2 aligns across 8 bases. This CDR3 spans 13 amino acids. V lost 5 bases, J lost 0 bases, and 2 bases stayed unmatched. Germline V gene lookup returns CDR1 SQVTM and CDR2 ANQGSEA. The CDR3 coding sequence is TGCAGCGTTCAACTAGCGGACCAAGAGACCCAGTACTTC. Amino acid sequence: CSVQLADQETQYF. Drawing the rest from reference TRBV29-1 and TRBJ2-5, the complete variable domain is SAVISQKPSRDICQRGTSLTIQCQVDSQVTMMFWYRQQPGQSLTLIATANQGSEATYESGFVIDKFPISRPNLTFSTLTVSNMSPEDSSIYLCSVQLADQETQYFGPGTRLLVL.

The chain links TRBV6-5 to TRBJ2-5; possibly TRBD1 for D (8 bases). This CDR3 contains 15 residues. Trimming took off 2 bases at V and 6 bases at J, with 16 bases between the two ends. Germline V lookup: CDR1 MNHEY, CDR2 SVGAGI. The CDR3 loop reads CASSYPGGTGQTQYF. The CDR3 nucleotides are TGTGCCAGCAGTTACCCCGGGGGGACAGGTCAGACCCAGTACTTC.

The genes are TRBV5-4 and TRBJ2-5; D is undetermined. Germline V CDR1 and CDR2: SGHNT, YYREEE (reference sequence). The CDR3 loop spans 16 amino acids. V shed 0 bases and J shed 4 bases, with 16 bases lying between them. The CDR3 region has the DNA TGTGCCAGCAGCTTGGACGCGCAAGTCAAGGGAGAGACCCAGTACTTC. It codes for CASSLDAQVKGETQYF.

This sequence joins TRBV11-1 and TRBJ2-1, with D tentatively TRBD1 (5 bases). This CDR3 has 15 residues. V was trimmed by 3 bases and J by 7 bases, leaving 16 bases between them. Germline V gene data show CDR1 as SGHAT and CDR2 as FQDESV (reference sequence). The CDR3 nucleotides are TGTGCCAGCAGCTTCTTGAGTCCAGGGCTAAATGAGCAGTTCTTC. Translation gives CASSFLSPGLNEQFF.

The chain has TRBV11-2 and TRBJ1-4; 9 bases line up with TRBD1. The CDR3 is 15 residues long. The V gene end was trimmed by 4 bases and the J gene end by 5 bases; junction bases not matched to a gene: 5. CDR1 is SGHAT and CDR2 is FQNNGV in the germline V gene. The CDR3 DNA sequence: TGTGCCAGCAGCTCCTACAGGGGGCGCAATGAAAAACTGTTTTTT. Translated: CASSSYRGRNEKLFF. Full variable domain (outside the CDR3, taken from reference TRBV11-2 and TRBJ1-4): EAGVAQSPRYKIIEKRQSVAFWCNPISGHATLYWYQQILGQGPKLLIQFQNNGVVDDSQLPKDRFSAERLKGVDSTLKIQPAKLEDSAVYLCASSSYRGRNEKLFFGSGTQLSVL.

This clone appeared once. The chain uses TRBV6-5 and TRBJ2-7, with D tentatively TRBD1 or TRBD2 (5 bases each). CDR1 is MNHEY, CDR2 SVGAGI, per germline. The CDR3 consists of 13 residues. The V end was cut by 4 bases, the J end by 1 base, with 8 bases between. CDR3 protein: CASSLGESYEQYF. The CDR3 DNA reads as TGTGCCAGCAGTTTAGGGGAGTCCTACGAGCAGTACTTC.

This CDR3 reads CASSSRANEQYF. CDR3 nucleotides: TGTGCCAGCTCAAGTCGGGCCAACGAGCAGTACTTC. V and J are TRBV18 and TRBJ2-7; D not certain. V lost 5 bases to trimming and J lost 5 bases, with 10 bases between them. Germline CDR1 reads KGHSH; CDR2 reads LQKENI. This CDR3 region has 12 residues.

The chain has TRBV19 and TRBJ2-2; 7 nucleotides agree with TRBD1. The length of the CDR3 is 15 residues. The germline V gene encodes CDR1 LNHDA and CDR2 SQIVND (reference sequence). With 3 bases clipped from V and 6 bases from J, the junction kept 7 bases outside the gene matches. The CDR3 loop is CASSMNGQVPGELFF. CDR3 DNA: TGTGCCAGTAGTATGAACGGACAGGTTCCCGGGGAGCTGTTTTTT.

The chain combines TRBV4-2 with TRBJ1-2; tentatively, D is TRBD1 (6 bases). V was clipped by 2 bases and J by 7 bases, with 17 bases between them. Germline V gene data show CDR1 as LGHNA and CDR2 as YNFKEQ. The CDR3 extends over 15 amino acids. CDR3 in amino acids: CASSQSTGFEFGYTF. CDR3 in DNA: TGTGCCAGCAGCCAAAGCACAGGGTTCGAATTTGGCTACACCTTC.

This chain joins TRBV5-1 and TRBJ2-1; 10 bases match TRBD2. CDR3 length: 18 amino acids. Germline V gene sequence: CDR1 SGHRS, CDR2 YFSETQ. Trimming removed 4 bases from V and 2 bases from J; junction bases left unmatched: 12. The CDR3 sequence is CASSVRSSGGVTYNEQFF. The CDR3 bases are TGCGCCAGCAGCGTTCGCTCGAGCGGGGGGGTAACCTACAATGAGCAGTTCTTC.

This chain uses TRBV12-3 or TRBV12-4 with TRBJ1-5, with a possible D match to TRBD1 (6 bases). The CDR3 spans 13 residues. Trimming removed 6 bases at V and 3 bases at J, with 9 bases between. CDR3: CASRSGVNQPQHF. The CDR3 DNA follows: TGTGCCAGCAGATCAGGGGTCAATCAGCCCCAGCATTTT.

This chain links TRBV6-2 or TRBV6-3 with TRBJ1-5; maybe TRBD1 (5 bases). Trimming removed 2 bases at V and 4 bases at J, with 15 bases between. Germline V gene sequence: CDR1 MNHEY, CDR2 SVGEGT. The CDR3 extends over 16 amino acids. The CDR3 loop reads CASSYGPGRPNQPQHF. The CDR3, as DNA: TGTGCCAGCAGTTACGGGCCAGGGCGGCCGAATCAGCCCCAGCATTTT.

The chain has TRBV7-6 and TRBJ2-2; 8 nucleotides agree with TRBD2. V gave up 5 bases and J gave up 6 bases; unmatched junction bases: 11. Per the germline V gene, CDR1 is SGHVS and CDR2 is FNYEAQ. CDR3 length equals 16 residues. The DNA for the CDR3 is TGTGCCAGCAGCAATTACCTTGCGGGAGGTTCCGGGGAGCTGTTTTTT. This gives the protein CASSNYLAGGSGELFF.

The genes are TRBV7-3 and TRBJ2-7; unclear D gene. The CDR3 is 15 amino acids. Per germline, CDR1 SGHTA and CDR2 FQGTGA. V was clipped by 3 bases and J by 1 base, with 13 bases between them. The CDR3 loop reads CASSLGRVGSYEQYF. The CDR3 region has the DNA TGTGCCAGCAGCTTGGGAAGGGTGGGTTCCTACGAGCAGTACTTC. Full variable domain (remainder filled in from reference TRBV7-3 and TRBJ2-7): GAGVSQTPSNKVTEKGKYVELRCDPISGHTALYWYRQSLGQGPEFLIYFQGTGAADDSGLPNDRFFAVRPEGSVSTLKIQRTERGDSAVYLCASSLGRVGSYEQYFGPGTRLTVT.

This clone was found once. The J gene is TRBJ2-1, the V gene TRBV18; the D is unclear. V was trimmed by 2 bases and J by 5 bases, leaving 13 bases between them. The CDR3 extends over 15 amino acids. Germline loops: CDR1 KGHSH, CDR2 LQKENI. DNA for the CDR3: TGTGCCAGCTCACCATTGATAATAGAAAACAATGAGCAGTTCTTC. Encoded protein: CASSPLIIENNEQFF.

The chain uses TRBV19 and TRBJ2-6, with unresolved D. Trimming removed 3 bases at V and 0 bases at J, with 9 bases between. The V gene's germline CDR1 is LNHDA and CDR2 SQIVND (reference sequence). The CDR3 has 16 amino acids. The CDR3 DNA is TGTGCCAGTAGTATGGGTGGGCGCTCTGGGGCCAACGTCCTGACTTTC. Amino acids: CASSMGGRSGANVLTF.

V is TRBV16 and J is TRBJ2-1; 10 bases align to TRBD2. The germline V gene has CDR1 KGHSY and CDR2 FQNENV. CDR3 length: 17 residues. The J segment lost 7 bases and the V segment lost 0 bases, leaving 9 bases of the junction unmatched. The CDR3 protein is CASSQSHSSGSWNEQFF. For the CDR3, the DNA is TGTGCCAGCAGCCAATCCCATTCTAGCGGGAGCTGGAATGAGCAGTTCTTC.

This clone was observed once. The CDR3 is CASSLSFSAGLLYEQYF. The CDR3 nucleotides read TGTGCCAGCAGTTTATCGTTTTCAGCAGGGCTTCTCTACGAGCAGTACTTC. This chain links TRBV27 with TRBJ2-7, with D perhaps TRBD1 (5 bases). The V end lost 0 bases, the J end lost 3 bases, and 18 bases lay between the germline ends. CDR3 size: 17 residues. Germline CDR1 is MNHEY and CDR2 is SMNVEV (reference sequence).

The V call is TRBV6-5, the J call TRBJ2-5; the D is unclear. Germline loops: CDR1 MNHEY, CDR2 SVGAGI. This CDR3 is built from 14 residues. V was clipped by 2 bases and J by 2 bases, with 9 bases between them. In nucleotides, the CDR3 is TGTGCCAGCAGTTACCTGGGATCGCAAGAGACCCAGTACTTC. It is translated as CASSYLGSQETQYF.